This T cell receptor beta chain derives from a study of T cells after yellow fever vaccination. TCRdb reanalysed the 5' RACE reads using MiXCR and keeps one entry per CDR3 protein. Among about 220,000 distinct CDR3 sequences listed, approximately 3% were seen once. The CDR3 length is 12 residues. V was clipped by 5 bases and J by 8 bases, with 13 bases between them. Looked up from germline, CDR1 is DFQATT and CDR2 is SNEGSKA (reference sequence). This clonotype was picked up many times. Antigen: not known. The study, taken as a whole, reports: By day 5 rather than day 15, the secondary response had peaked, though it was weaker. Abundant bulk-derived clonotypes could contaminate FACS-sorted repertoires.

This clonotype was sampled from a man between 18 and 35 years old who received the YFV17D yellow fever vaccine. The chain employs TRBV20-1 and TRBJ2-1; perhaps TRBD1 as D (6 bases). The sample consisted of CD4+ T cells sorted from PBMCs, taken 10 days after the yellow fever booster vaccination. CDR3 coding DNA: TGCAGTGCTGGGGGCAGGGTGGATGAGCAGTTCTTC. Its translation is CSAGGRVDEQFF.